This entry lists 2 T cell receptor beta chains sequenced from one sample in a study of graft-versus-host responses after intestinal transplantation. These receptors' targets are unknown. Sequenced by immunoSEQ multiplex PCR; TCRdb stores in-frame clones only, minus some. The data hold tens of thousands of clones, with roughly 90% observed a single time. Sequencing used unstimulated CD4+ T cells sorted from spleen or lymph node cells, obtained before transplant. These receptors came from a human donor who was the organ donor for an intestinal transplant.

Here the CDR3 DNA reads TGTGCCAGCAGCTTCACCTTATTCGGGACAGGGCGAGAAAAACTGTTTTTT. As protein: CASSFTLFGTGREKLFF. The genes are TRBV5-4 and TRBJ1-4, with 9 bases identical to TRBD1. V lost 2 bases and J lost 8; bases outside the gene matches: 13. Germline lookup yields CDR1 SGHNT and CDR2 YYREEE (reference sequence). The length of the CDR3 is 17 residues.

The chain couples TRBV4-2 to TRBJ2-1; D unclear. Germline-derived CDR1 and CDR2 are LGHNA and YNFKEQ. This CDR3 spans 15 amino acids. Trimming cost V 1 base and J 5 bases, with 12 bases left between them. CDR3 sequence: CASSQGATLNNEQFF. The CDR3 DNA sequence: TGTGCCAGCAGCCAAGGAGCCACTCTTAACAATGAGCAGTTCTTC.